This T cell receptor beta chain derives from a study of T cell changes during pregnancy in multiple sclerosis. This clone appeared a single time. Its antigen remains unidentified. V lost 4 bases to trimming and J lost 5 bases; unmatched junction nucleotides: 14. CDR3 size: 17 residues. Germline CDR1 and CDR2: SEHNR and FQNEAQ (reference sequence). Repertoires were generated with immunoSEQ multiplex PCR, while TCRdb's copy carries only in-frame clones and drops some. The data hold about 160 clones, with about 55% observed a single time. This TCR came from a female patient with multiple sclerosis, enrolled in a pregnancy study. Some clones in this sample may be carry-over from other donors' samples. The chain joins TRBV7-9 to TRBJ2-5; 9 bases are shared with TRBD1. The specimen sequenced was cultured CD4+ T cells. CDR3 sequence: CASSSRISGQGTETQYF. CDR3 DNA sequence: TGTGCCAGCAGCTCACGCATTTCAGGACAGGGGACGGAGACCCAGTACTTC.